Each of the 5 T cell receptor beta chains below was sequenced from the same sample in a study of shared clonotypes between healthy human individuals. Using immunoSEQ multiplex PCR, the repertoire was profiled, and TCRdb retains in-frame clones only, with some absent. The sample lists under 2.5 million clones; around 90% were seen once. Material: naive CD4+ T cells from PBMCs. Subset denoted: CD45RA+ positively selected. These receptor sequences come from a man aged 18 to 30 in good health. Some clones in this sample may be carry-over from other donors' samples.

The gene calls are TRBV5-1 and TRBJ2-1, with D hard to call. The CDR3 is made up of 15 amino acids. Trimming shortened V by 0 bases and J by 4 bases, and 11 bases separated the two germline ends. CDR1 and CDR2 (germline): SGHRS, YFSETQ. The CDR3 region is CASSLDSIGYNEQFF. As DNA, the CDR3 is TGCGCCAGCAGCTTGGACTCTATCGGTTACAATGAGCAGTTCTTC.

V gene TRBV5-1 combines with J gene TRBJ1-1, with 7 positions matching TRBD1. Germline CDR1 SGHRS, CDR2 YFSETQ. After removal of 4 bases from V and 3 bases from J, the junction contained 9 bases not matched to a gene. The CDR3 length is 15 residues. The CDR3 sequence is CASSPQTGWDTEAFF. DNA for the CDR3: TGCGCCAGCAGCCCCCAGACAGGGTGGGACACTGAAGCTTTCTTT.

The chain combines TRBV7-6 with TRBJ2-5; 7 nucleotides line up with TRBD2. Germline CDR1 reads SGHVS; CDR2 reads FNYEAQ. Trimming cost V 0 bases and J 3 bases; bases outside gene matches: 7. The CDR3 runs to 16 residues. The CDR3 nucleotides read TGTGCCAGCAGCTTAGCGGCCGGCGGGAGCAAAGAGACCCAGTACTTC. Translated, it gives CASSLAAGGSKETQYF.

This chain links TRBV29-1 with TRBJ1-1; D not resolved. This CDR3 contains 12 residues. V was shortened by 0 bases and J by 3 bases, with 5 bases between the two germline ends. CDR1 SQVTM and CDR2 ANQGSEA come from the germline V gene. In DNA form, the CDR3 reads TGCAGCGTTGAAGAGGGATACACTGAAGCTTTCTTT. Residues: CSVEEGYTEAFF.

The chain joins TRBV6-6 to TRBJ2-7, with D perhaps being TRBD1 or TRBD2 (5 bases each). This CDR3 region has 14 residues. The V gene's germline CDR1 is MNHNY and CDR2 SVGAGI (reference sequence). Between the trimmed V and J ends, which lost 6 bases and 7 bases, there was a span of 19 bases. DNA for the CDR3: TGTGCCAGCAGACCGGCCCGGGACGCGAAGGAGCAGTACTTC. Residues: CASRPARDAKEQYF.